This TCR beta chain appears in the sequencing data of a study of blood T cell repertoires in COVID-19. For the study at large: COVID-19 samples from acute and convalescent phases originated in the United States, Italy and Spain. Nucleic acid was either cDNA or gDNA, and it came from T cells, B-cell-depleted T cells, or PBMCs.

V gave up 0 bases and J gave up 3 bases, with 12 bases separating them. Germline CDR1 SGHRS, CDR2 YFSETQ. The CDR3 has 15 residues. Study processing details: Reference gene primers were amplified, and this amplification served to estimate nucleated cell counts. Only in-frame clones appear in the TCRdb table, and some are missing; sequencing was by immunoSEQ multiplex PCR. V and J calls and clone size are those listed in that table; D and trimming were worked out from the DNA. The sample records roughly 80,000 clones, more than 70% being singletons. Material for sequencing was peripheral blood. The TCR was taken from a man between 65 and 85 years old with active or convalescent COVID-19. The chain combines TRBV5-1 with TRBJ1-2; D may be TRBD1 (6 bases). The CDR3 DNA follows: TGCGCCAGCAGCTTGGGGGGGCCCCTTTACTATGGCTACACCTTC. Protein: CASSLGGPLYYGYTF.